This TCR beta chain was profiled in a study of cytomegalovirus exposure and HLA in healthy donors. General observations from the study: Apart from CMV serostatus, no immune exposure information was available. A later analysis linked a missense DCLRE1C variant to TCR beta V- and J-gene trimming. The listing of 150 to 200 TCR beta chains classed them as cytomegalovirus-associated.

In the case of this clone: The antigen remains undetermined.

The PCR contained 60 Vbeta and 13 Jbeta primers. Profiled with immunoSEQ multiplex PCR; TCRdb holds only in-frame clones, not every one. The sample lists about 120,000 clones, 75% occurring once. The CDR3 sequence is 14 residues long. CDR1 is KGHSH, CDR2 LQKENI, per germline. The V and J ends lost 4 bases and 6 bases, in that order; junction bases with no gene match: 6. The V call is TRBV18, the J call TRBJ2-1; 7 bases match TRBD2. The sequencing input was PBMCs. The clonotype comes from a woman aged 45 to 65 in good health and CMV-seronegative. As DNA, the CDR3 is TGTGCCAGCTCACGCTCTAGCGGCTTCAATGAGCAGTTCTTC. Protein sequence: CASSRSSGFNEQFF. Using reference TRBV18 and TRBJ2-1 for the parts outside the CDR3, the full variable domain is NAGVMQNPRHLVRRRGQEARLRCSPMKGHSHVYWYRQLPEEGLKFMVYLQKENIIDESGMPKERFSAEFPKEGPSILRIQQVVRGDSAAYFCASSRSSGFNEQFFGPGTRLTVL.